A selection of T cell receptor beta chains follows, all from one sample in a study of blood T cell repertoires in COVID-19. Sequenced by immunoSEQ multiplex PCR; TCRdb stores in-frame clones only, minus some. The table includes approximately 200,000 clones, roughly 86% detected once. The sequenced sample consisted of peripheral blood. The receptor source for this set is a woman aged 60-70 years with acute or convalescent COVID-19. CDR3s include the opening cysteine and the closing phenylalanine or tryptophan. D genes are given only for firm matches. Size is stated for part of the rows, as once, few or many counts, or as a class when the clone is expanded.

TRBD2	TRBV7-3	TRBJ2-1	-	CASSLGGTRRGNEQFF	TGTGCCAGCAGCTTAGGTGGGACTAGGAGGGGTAATGAGCAGTTCTTC
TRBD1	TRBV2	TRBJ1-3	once	CASSRDRGGNTIYF	TGTGCCAGTTCCCGGGACAGGGGGGGGAACACCATATATTTT
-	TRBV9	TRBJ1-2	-	CASSVDDYYGYTF	TGTGCCAGCAGCGTAGACGACTACTATGGCTACACCTTC
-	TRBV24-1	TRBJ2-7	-	CATSDLVGGSPAYEQYF	TGTGCCACCAGTGATTTGGTAGGAGGGAGCCCGGCTTACGAGCAGTACTTC
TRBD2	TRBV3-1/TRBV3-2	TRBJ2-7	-	CASGPSGRSEQYF	TGTGCCAGCGGACCTAGCGGGAGGAGTGAGCAGTACTTC
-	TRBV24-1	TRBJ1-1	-	CATSDPQATGTEAFF	TGTGCCACCAGTGATCCTCAGGCGACAGGCACTGAAGCTTTCTTT
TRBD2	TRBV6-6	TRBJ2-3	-	CASSRAGGSSTDTQYF	TGTGCCAGCAGTCGAGCGGGGGGGAGTAGCACAGATACGCAGTATTTT
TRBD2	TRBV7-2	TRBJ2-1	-	CASSAFSGGAVNEQFF	TGTGCCAGCAGCGCTTTTAGCGGGGGGGCCGTGAATGAGCAGTTCTTC
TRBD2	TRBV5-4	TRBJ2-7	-	CASSPGGGLALTPYEQYF	TGTGCCAGCAGCCCAGGAGGGGGACTAGCTCTAACCCCCTACGAGCAGTACTTC
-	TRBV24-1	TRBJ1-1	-	CATSDASGPNTEAFF	TGTGCCACCAGTGATGCTTCAGGCCCCAACACTGAAGCTTTCTTT
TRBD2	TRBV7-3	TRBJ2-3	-	CASSSQRGGDTDTQYF	TGTGCCAGCAGCTCCCAGCGGGGAGGTGACACAGATACGCAGTATTTT
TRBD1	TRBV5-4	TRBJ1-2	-	CASREEGALVGYTF	TGTGCCAGCAGGGAGGAGGGGGCGTTGGTTGGCTACACCTTC
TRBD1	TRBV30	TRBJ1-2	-	CAWSPRDRANYGYTF	TGTGCCTGGAGTCCCCGGGACAGGGCTAACTATGGCTACACCTTC
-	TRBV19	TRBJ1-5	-	CASNTQGKGNQPQHF	TGTGCCAGTAACACACAGGGAAAGGGGAATCAGCCCCAGCATTTT
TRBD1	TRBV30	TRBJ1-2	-	CAWSRGQGQGYTF	TGTGCCTGGAGTAGGGGACAGGGCCAGGGCTACACCTTC
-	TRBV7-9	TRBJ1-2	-	CASSLGNSNYGYTF	TGTGCCAGCAGCTTAGGGAACAGTAACTATGGCTACACCTTC
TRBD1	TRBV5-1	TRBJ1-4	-	CASSLGGQQGEKLFF	TGCGCCAGCAGCTTGGGGGGACAGCAAGGCGAAAAACTGTTTTTT
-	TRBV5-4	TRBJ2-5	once	CASSLGPRGGQETQYF	TGTGCCAGCAGCTTGGGACCGCGAGGGGGACAAGAGACCCAGTACTTC
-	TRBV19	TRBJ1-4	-	CASSIPPGGPNEKLFF	TGTGCCAGTAGTATCCCCCCGGGTGGTCCAAATGAAAAACTGTTTTTT
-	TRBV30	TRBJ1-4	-	CAWSLLDINEKLFF	TGTGCCTGGAGCCTATTGGACATTAATGAAAAACTGTTTTTT
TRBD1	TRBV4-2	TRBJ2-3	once	CASSQVGGTGGTDTQYF	TGTGCCAGCAGCCAAGTAGGCGGGACAGGGGGTACAGATACGCAGTATTTT
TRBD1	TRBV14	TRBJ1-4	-	CASSRDRGYNEKLFF	TGTGCCAGCAGCCGGGACAGGGGCTATAATGAAAAACTGTTTTTT
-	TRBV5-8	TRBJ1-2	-	CASSLEAGGGGYTF	TGTGCCAGCAGCTTGGAAGCGGGGGGTGGAGGCTACACCTTC
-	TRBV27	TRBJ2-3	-	CASSDYTDTQYF	TGTGCCAGCAGCGACTACACAGATACGCAGTATTTT
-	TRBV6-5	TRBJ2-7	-	CASTSPGFYEQYF	TGTGCCAGCACCTCCCCAGGGTTCTACGAGCAGTACTTC
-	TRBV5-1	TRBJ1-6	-	CASRREGDNSPLHF	TGCGCCAGCCGAAGGGAGGGAGATAATTCACCCCTCCACTTT
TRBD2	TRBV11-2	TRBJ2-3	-	CASSLSRSGGARDTQYF	TGTGCCAGCAGCTTGTCCCGTAGCGGGGGGGCCAGGGATACGCAGTATTTT
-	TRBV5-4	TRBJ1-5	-	CASSIQGTQPQHF	TGTGCCAGCAGCATACAGGGTACTCAGCCCCAGCATTTT
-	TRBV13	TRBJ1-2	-	CATPTGNPNYGYTF	TGTGCCACCCCAACGGGGAACCCCAACTATGGCTACACCTTC
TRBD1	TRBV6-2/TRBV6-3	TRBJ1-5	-	CASSYSSARGEPQHF	TGTGCCAGCAGTTACTCATCTGCCAGGGGGGAGCCCCAGCATTTT
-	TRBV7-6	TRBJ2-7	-	CASSLVATYEQYF	TGTGCCAGCAGCTTAGTAGCTACCTACGAGCAGTACTTC
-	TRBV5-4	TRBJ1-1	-	CASSQDSGGWTEAFF	TGTGCCAGCAGTCAAGACAGTGGGGGGTGGACTGAAGCTTTCTTT
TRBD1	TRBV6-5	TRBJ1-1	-	CAGNRDRGAEAFF	TGTGCCGGAAACAGGGACAGAGGCGCTGAAGCTTTCTTT